Included here is one T cell receptor (beta chain) sequence, with context. The antigen is undetermined. The record originates from a study of T cell responses to AZD1222 COVID-19 vaccine. General study findings and limits: The donor group comprised mostly white British people and more females; the analysis possibly underestimated clonal diversity.

Libraries were prepared by immunoSEQ multiplex PCR; TCRdb keeps only in-frame clonotypes and omits some of them. This sample has some 80,000 clones; about 83% occur once, and the top ten carry approximately 25%. Source: peripheral blood, taken 28 days after the second dose of the MenACWY control vaccine. The clonotype was recovered from an adult who received the MenACWY meningococcal vaccine as a control.

The CDR3 region has the DNA TGTGCCTCGAATTGGGGAGGATTTGAAGCTTTCTTT. It translates to CASNWGGFEAFF. The genes are TRBV30 and TRBJ1-1; D remains ambiguous. Deletions cut 7 bases from V and 7 bases from J, with 16 bases between. The CDR3 loop spans 12 amino acids. CDR1 and CDR2 (germline): GTSNPN, SVGIG (reference sequence).